This T cell receptor (beta chain) is drawn from a study of CD8 T cells in ankylosing spondylitis. After removal of 5 bases from V and 2 bases from J, the junction contained 7 bases not matched to a gene. The CDR3 length is 15 residues. Germline-derived CDR1 and CDR2 are SGHTA and FQGNSA. MiXCR, run by TCRdb on the 5' RACE reads, gives a single entry per CDR3 protein. This sample yields more than 150,000 distinct CDR3 sequences, of which over 15% are seen a single time; roughly 4.5% belongs to the top ten. This clonotype has at least ten counts. Its specificity is not known. Study results and limitations: Clones tied to disease were said to be significantly enriched in matched ankylosing spondylitis synovial fluid. What appeared characteristic of ankylosing spondylitis blood was a TCR beta motif of under 10 highly homologous variants.

The sequenced sample consisted of blood, either unsorted or a sorted T cell fraction (not recorded which). The chain recombines TRBV7-2 with TRBJ2-5; 8 nucleotides agree with TRBD2. The sequence came from a male donor aged 5-30 years with ankylosing spondylitis or in good health (not recorded which). Written as DNA, the CDR3 is TGTGCCAGCAGCAGCGGACTAGCTGCACAAGAGACCCAGTACTTC. Protein product: CASSSGLAAQETQYF.